This T cell receptor beta chain came from a study of blood T cell repertoires in COVID-19. Across the whole study: COVID-19 samples collected from the United States, Italy and Spain covered acute and convalescent phases.

Authors' analysis steps: Amplification of reference gene primers was used by the study to estimate nucleated cell counts. Libraries were prepared by immunoSEQ multiplex PCR; TCRdb keeps only in-frame clonotypes and omits some of them. V, J and clone size are taken as reported in that table, and D and trimming were inferred from the DNA itself. The data show about 23,000 clones, approximately 94% seen once. Germline V gives CDR1 MNHEY, CDR2 SVGAGI. V lost 5 bases and J lost 8; bases outside the gene matches: 6. The CDR3 covers 14 residues. Input material: peripheral blood. The sequence was obtained from a woman aged 45-60 years with active COVID-19. The chain has TRBV6-5 and TRBJ1-6, with 7 nucleotides matching TRBD1. CDR3 in amino acids: CASSRDREDSPLHF. CDR3 bases: TGTGCCAGCAGTCGGGACAGAGAGGATTCACCCCTCCACTTT.